These 8 T cell receptor beta chains were sequenced from one sample in a study of cytotoxic CD8 clonotypes in ibrutinib-treated CLL. TCRdb keeps only in-frame clones here, not all; method: immunoSEQ multiplex PCR. The sample lists about 160,000 clones, about 80% occurring once. This specimen consisted of PBMCs, obtained after 24 months of ibrutinib treatment. The source is a human donor with chronic lymphocytic leukemia.

The chain recombines TRBV18 with TRBJ2-5; D not resolved. Germline V gives CDR1 KGHSH, CDR2 LQKENI. Between the trimmed V and J ends, which lost 0 bases and 3 bases, there was a span of 11 bases. CDR3 size: 15 residues. The CDR3 DNA reads as TGTGCCAGCTCACCACCGGGGTGGGCAGAAGAGACCCAGTACTTC. As protein: CASSPPGWAEETQYF.

J is TRBJ1-2 and V is TRBV6-1; TRBD1 aligns across 7 bases. This CDR3 is 16 amino acids long. Germline V gives CDR1 MNHNS, CDR2 SASEGT. With V trimmed by 2 bases and J by 5 bases, 11 bases remained unmatched. CDR3 nucleotide sequence: TGTGCCAGCAGTGAACAACCACGGACAGGAGAATATGGCTACACCTTC. The encoded protein is CASSEQPRTGEYGYTF.

The chain recombines TRBV2 with TRBJ2-7; 7 bases are shared with TRBD2. There are 15 residues in the CDR3. V dropped 3 bases and J dropped 7; count of bases not matched to a gene: 12. CDR1 SNHLY and CDR2 FYNNEI come from the germline V gene. CDR3 protein: CASSDLGRAAGEQYF. For the CDR3, the DNA is TGTGCCAGCAGTGACCTTGGGAGGGCAGCTGGGGAGCAGTACTTC.

The chain is built from TRBV19 and TRBJ2-2; TRBD2 matches at 9 bases. From germline, CDR1 is LNHDA and CDR2 SQIVND (reference sequence). J lost 0 bases, V lost 5 bases, and 10 bases had no gene match. The CDR3 is 18 amino acids. CDR3 sequence: CASSPDSSGIANTGELFF. CDR3 bases: TGTGCCAGTAGTCCCGACTCTAGCGGGATCGCGAACACCGGGGAGCTGTTTTTT. Full variable domain (outside the CDR3, taken from reference TRBV19 and TRBJ2-2): DGGITQSPKYLFRKEGQNVTLSCEQNLNHDAMYWYRQDPGQGLRLIYYSQIVNDFQKGDIAEGYSVSREKKESFPLTVTSAQKNPTAFYLCASSPDSSGIANTGELFFGEGSRLTVL.

V is TRBV27 and J is TRBJ1-2; D may be TRBD1 (5 bases). Germline V gene sequence: CDR1 MNHEY, CDR2 SMNVEV (reference sequence). Trimming took off 1 base at V and 2 bases at J, with 5 bases between the two ends. This CDR3 spans 13 amino acids. The CDR3 DNA is TGTGCCAGCAGTTTATGGGGCAACTATGGCTACACCTTC. Amino acid sequence: CASSLWGNYGYTF.

J is TRBJ2-1 and V is TRBV7-2; 8 nucleotides align to TRBD1. The ends lost 5 bases at V and 10 bases at J; junction bases unmatched: 13. Germline CDR1 is SGHTA and CDR2 is FQGNSA. This CDR3 has 15 amino acids. The CDR3 loop is CASSQTRDRRWEQFF. For the CDR3, the DNA is TGTGCCAGCAGCCAGACCCGGGACAGGCGATGGGAGCAGTTCTTC.

The rearrangement links TRBV15 to TRBJ2-7; 7 bases match TRBD2. V lost 1 base, J lost 3 bases, and 9 bases stayed unmatched. CDR3 length: 16 residues. Germline-derived CDR1 and CDR2 are LNHNV and YYDKDF (reference sequence). The CDR3 coding sequence is TGTGCCACCAGCAGAGCCAAATGGGAGGGGAGCTACGAGCAGTACTTC. Encoded protein: CATSRAKWEGSYEQYF.

V gene TRBV7-6 combines with J gene TRBJ1-1, with 8 bases that match TRBD1. The trim removed 5 bases at V and 0 bases at J, leaving 5 bases unmatched. This CDR3 comprises 15 residues. The germline CDR1 and CDR2 sequences are SGHVS and FNYEAQ. The chain's CDR3 is CASSPRTGMNTEAFF. The CDR3 nucleotides are TGTGCCAGCAGCCCTCGGACAGGGATGAACACTGAAGCTTTCTTT.